Below, 6 T cell receptor beta chains from the same sample are listed, as sequenced in a study of read filtering for tumor transcriptome and immune sequencing. The library was built from about 400 ng RNA with molecular barcoded adaptors for alpha/delta and beta/gamma chains. A single record per CDR3 protein comes from TCRdb applying MiXCR to the reads. The table shows approximately 5,800 distinct CDR3 sequences, with 21% occurring only once. The sequencing sample was made of a population of CD138-negative cells sorted from bone marrow. Every receptor here comes from a donor aged 40 or older with multiple myeloma.

Only a few counts were recorded for this clonotype. The chain employs TRBV28 and TRBJ2-3; 13 bases align to TRBD2. V dropped 4 bases and J dropped 6; count of bases not matched to a gene: 7. Germline V gene lookup returns CDR1 MDHEN and CDR2 SYDVKM. The CDR3 covers 16 residues. This CDR3 is CASSSGLAGVLDTQYF. CDR3 nucleotides: TGTGCCAGCAGTTCAGGACTAGCGGGAGTTCTGGATACGCAGTATTTT.

Ten or more counts support this clonotype. Relative to the germline gene, one junction end is altered; a read error may explain this. The rearrangement joins TRBV12-3 or TRBV12-4 to TRBJ2-1, with D maybe TRBD1 (6 bases). This CDR3 region has 11 residues. As DNA, the CDR3 is TGTGCCAGCAGGGACCCTTCAGGGGTGATCTTC. Translation: CASRDPSGVIF.

This clonotype is medium-sized in the sample. The genes are TRBV27 and TRBJ2-3, with a tentative D call TRBD1 (6 bases). This CDR3 has 11 residues. Trimming shortened V by 11 bases and J by 4 bases, and 10 bases separated the two germline ends. From germline, CDR1 is MNHEY and CDR2 SMNVEV (reference sequence). The CDR3 sequence is CARQGPDTQYF. The CDR3, as DNA: TGTGCCCGCCAGGGGCCAGATACGCAGTATTTT.

This clonotype has at least ten counts. The gene calls are TRBV6-6 and TRBJ1-5; 8 nucleotides match TRBD1. Germline trimming cut 0 bases from V and 7 bases from J; bases unmatched to any gene: 8. Germline CDR1 and CDR2: MNHNY and SVGAGI (reference sequence). This CDR3 contains 16 residues. CDR3 nucleotide sequence: TGTGCCAGCAGTTACTCGACTTCACAGGGGGAACAGCCCCAGCATTTT. Amino acids: CASSYSTSQGEQPQHF.

V is TRBV20-1 and J is TRBJ2-7; 10 bases agree with TRBD2. Germline V gives CDR1 DFQATT, CDR2 SNEGSKA (reference sequence). CDR3 length equals 16 residues. J was trimmed by 6 bases and V by 1 base; bases with no gene match: 12. The chain's CDR3 is CSARAPLAGAGVEQYF. The CDR3, as DNA: TGCAGTGCTAGAGCCCCTCTAGCGGGAGCAGGGGTCGAGCAGTACTTC.

This clonotype was seen ten or more times. V gene TRBV4-1 combines with J gene TRBJ1-1, with 10 bases identical to TRBD1. The CDR3 totals 16 residues. With 2 bases clipped from V and 3 bases from J, the junction kept 6 bases outside the gene matches. CDR1 is MGHRA and CDR2 is YSYEKL in the germline V gene. DNA for the CDR3: TGCGCCAGCAGCCAAAGACAGGGGGCCCTGGACACTGAAGCTTTCTTT. It yields the protein CASSQRQGALDTEAFF.